One and the same sample provided the 22 T cell receptor beta chains below, sequenced in a study of read filtering for tumor transcriptome and immune sequencing. From roughly 400 ng of RNA, a library with molecular barcoded alpha/delta and beta/gamma adaptors was made. TCRdb reprocessed the reads with MiXCR, giving one entry per CDR3 protein. The table has 8,900 or so distinct CDR3 sequences, around a sixth seen once. The sequenced material came from a population of CD138-negative cells sorted from bone marrow. These receptors all come from a donor at least 40 years old with multiple myeloma.

This clonotype was detected only a few times. With a far larger clone one base away, a read error is the likely cause. The chain couples TRBV18 to TRBJ2-7, with 8 bases that match TRBD1. The junction had 20 bases not matched to a gene; V was cut back by 3 bases and J by 7 bases. Germline V gives CDR1 KGHSH, CDR2 LQKENI. There are 18 residues in the CDR3. The CDR3 is CASSPRDRQRVPYNEQYF. In nucleotides, the CDR3 is TGTGCCAGCTCACCCCGGGACAGGCAGAGGGTACCCTACAATGAGCAGTACTTC.

This clonotype rates as medium-sized (0.01 to 0.1%). The CDR3 region has the DNA TGTGCCAGCAGTTTACCGGGGGCGGCTAACAATGAGCAGTTCTTC. Translation: CASSLPGAANNEQFF. This sequence joins TRBV28 and TRBJ2-1; D assignment may be TRBD1 or TRBD2 (6 bases each). Trimming removed 2 bases from V and 5 bases from J, with 13 bases in between. CDR3 length: 15 residues. Looked up from germline, CDR1 is MDHEN and CDR2 is SYDVKM.

As for this clonotype: With a much larger clone just one base away, this may be a read error. The chain recombines TRBV27 with TRBJ2-7; 7 nucleotides align to TRBD2. This CDR3 is 16 amino acids long. The V gene's germline CDR1 is MNHEY and CDR2 SMNVEV (reference sequence). The V segment lost 4 bases and the J segment 4 bases; nucleotides outside the gene matches: 13. CDR3 DNA sequence: TGTGCCAGCAGTTATGCTAGAGGAGCGGGATTATACGAGCAGTACTTC. Residues: CASSYARGAGLYEQYF.

In this sample, this clonotype is medium-sized. V usage is TRBV7-9 and J usage is TRBJ2-1, with D unresolved. V dropped 1 base and J dropped 8 bases, with 6 bases sitting between them. This CDR3 contains 12 residues. The germline V gene has CDR1 SEHNR and CDR2 FQNEAQ (reference sequence). In DNA, the CDR3 is TGTGCCAGCAGCTTAGACTATCATGAGCAGTTCTTC. It yields the protein CASSLDYHEQFF.

This clonotype has at least ten counts. The rearrangement links TRBV2 to TRBJ2-2; 8 nucleotides agree with TRBD2. The CDR3 loop spans 15 amino acids. The V and J ends lost 6 bases and 4 bases, in that order; junction bases with no gene match: 7. Germline V gene data show CDR1 as SNHLY and CDR2 as FYNNEI. For the CDR3, the DNA is TGTGCCAGCAGGGGGGAGCGGGGGCCCACCGGGGAGCTGTTTTTT. Translation gives CASRGERGPTGELFF.

This clonotype was counted a few times. Its ends do not fully match the called genes, so a read error is possible. The J gene is TRBJ1-1, the V gene TRBV4-1; D remains ambiguous. Per the germline V gene, CDR1 is MGHRA and CDR2 is YSYEKL. The CDR3 extends over 16 amino acids. The CDR3 DNA reads as TGCGCGAGCAGCCAAGATACCTTCAGGTTCAACACGGAAGCTGTCTTT. Translating it yields CASSQDTFRFNTEAVF.

This clonotype is judged medium-sized. The rearrangement links TRBV2 to TRBJ2-1; D remains ambiguous. CDR1 and CDR2 from the germline V gene are SNHLY and FYNNEI. Trimming took off 7 bases at V and 0 bases at J, with 10 bases between the two ends. The CDR3 is 14 amino acids. The CDR3 nucleotides read TGTGCCAGCACCAGCCGAGGCTCCTACAATGAGCAGTTCTTC. It codes for CASTSRGSYNEQFF.

This clonotype was recorded at least ten times. V usage is TRBV7-2 and J usage is TRBJ2-2, with 8 bases fitting TRBD2. The CDR3 spans 16 residues. CDR1 and CDR2 from the germline V gene are SGHTA and FQGNSA. The J segment lost 2 bases and the V segment lost 3 bases, leaving 5 bases of the junction unmatched. The CDR3 region has the DNA TGTGCCAGCAGCTTCGGGCGGGGGGTTAACACCGGGGAGCTGTTTTTT. It encodes CASSFGRGVNTGELFF.

The sample holds many counts of this clonotype. This chain connects TRBV24-1 to TRBJ1-2; D unresolved. The CDR3 spans 14 residues. V gave up 0 bases and J gave up 6 bases, with 10 bases separating them. From germline, CDR1 is KGHDR and CDR2 SFDVKD. The DNA for the CDR3 is TGTGCCACCAGTGATTTGCGAGGAGGTGATGGCTACACCTTC. Its protein is CATSDLRGGDGYTF.

In its sample, this clonotype was seen many times. The rearrangement uses TRBV12-3 or TRBV12-4 and TRBJ2-7, with no clear D. The CDR3 consists of 14 residues. V was shortened by 5 bases and J by 2 bases, with 13 bases between the two germline ends. The CDR3 nucleotides are TGTGCCAGCAGTACCGACCAGACGACCTACGAGCAGTACTTC. It translates to CASSTDQTTYEQYF.

This clonotype was picked up many times. One junction end does not reproduce the germline sequence, and a read error may be involved. The chain has TRBV6-5 and TRBJ2-7; 14 nucleotides align to TRBD2. The CDR3 extends over 17 amino acids. CDR1 is MNHEY, CDR2 SVGAGI, per germline. CDR3 loop: CASSYSGTSGRVYEKYF. The CDR3 DNA is TGTGCCAGCAGTTACTCGGGGACTAGCGGGAGAGTCTACGAGAAGTACTTC.

This clonotype was seen ten or more times. An end of the junction does not agree with germline; a read error may underlie this. The rearrangement links TRBV5-4 to TRBJ2-7; 9 nucleotides agree with TRBD2. The CDR3 covers 15 residues. In germline, CDR1 is SGHNT, CDR2 YYREEE (reference sequence). As DNA, the CDR3 is TGTGCCAGCAGCTTGGAAGCGGGAGGCCTCTGCGAGCAGTATTTC. Protein: CASSLEAGGLCEQYF.

With regard to this clonotype: Relative to the germline gene, one junction end is altered; a read error may explain this. Here the CDR3 reads CTWAIAGVADTQYF. CDR3 bases: TGTACCTGGGCGATAGCGGGAGTAGCGGATACGCAGTATTTT. The rearrangement joins TRBV30 to TRBJ2-3; 9 nucleotides agree with TRBD2. Germline CDR1 GTSNPN, CDR2 SVGIG (reference sequence). This CDR3 has 14 residues.

The chain links TRBV19 to TRBJ2-2; 9 bases align to TRBD1. The germline V gene encodes CDR1 LNHDA and CDR2 SQIVND (reference sequence). This CDR3 contains 16 residues. V shed 5 bases, J shed 6 bases, and the junction held 10 bases outside the gene matches. The CDR3 nucleotides read TGTGCCAGTAGTCCCCGACAGGGGGTTTCGCCCGGGGAGCTGTTTTTT. It is translated as CASSPRQGVSPGELFF.

This clonotype occurred many times. Germline and junction disagree at one end, which may indicate a read error. The chain links TRBV29-1 to TRBJ2-1; no clear D. The CDR3 loop spans 13 amino acids. CDR1 and CDR2 from the germline V gene are SQVTM and ANQGSEA. The CDR3 spells CSVARGSCNEQFF. As DNA, the CDR3 is TGCAGCGTTGCTAGAGGCTCCTGCAATGAGCAGTTCTTC.

Judged by abundance, this clonotype is medium-sized. The chain couples TRBV12-3 or TRBV12-4 to TRBJ2-1; D unclear. Trimming removed 8 bases at V and 0 bases at J, with 14 bases between. The CDR3 has 15 amino acids. The CDR3 DNA reads TGTGCCAGCGGCCCCACCGGGTCCTCCTACAATGAGCAGTTCTTC. Protein product: CASGPTGSSYNEQFF.

This clonotype was recorded at least ten times. This rearrangement joins TRBV12-3 or TRBV12-4 to TRBJ1-2; no definite D call. With 0 bases removed from V and 8 bases from J, the gap between germline ends came to 7 bases. This CDR3 has 12 amino acids. For the CDR3, the DNA is TGTGCCAGCAGTTTAGCCCCAGGAGGCTACACCTTC. Translated: CASSLAPGGYTF.

The chain employs TRBV9 and TRBJ2-1, with D unresolved. This CDR3 region has 14 residues. Trimming removed 0 bases from V and 8 bases from J, with 12 bases in between. The germline V gene encodes CDR1 SGDLS and CDR2 YYNGEE. DNA for the CDR3: TGTGCCAGCAGCGTAGGCGGAATCCCCGATGAGCAGTTCTTC. Its translation: CASSVGGIPDEQFF.

This clonotype was detected ten times or more. Sequence at one end of the junction differs from germline and may be a read error. This rearrangement joins TRBV7-7 to TRBJ1-1, with D perhaps TRBD1 (5 bases). The germline V gene encodes CDR1 SSHAT and CDR2 FNYEAQ (reference sequence). The CDR3 totals 13 residues. The CDR3 region has the DNA TGTGCTAGCAGCTTAGAGAGGGGTACTGAAGCTTTCTTT. Protein: CASSLERGTEAFF. Full variable domain (missing parts from reference TRBV7-7 and TRBJ1-1): GAGVSQSPRYKVTKRGQDVTLRCDPISSHATLYWYQQALGQGPEFLTYFNYEAQPDKSGLPSDRFSAERPEGSISTLTIQRTEQRDSAMYRCASSLERGTEAFFGQGTRLTVV.

The chain joins TRBV20-1 to TRBJ1-5, with 9 bases that match TRBD1. Germline CDR1 reads DFQATT; CDR2 reads SNEGSKA (reference sequence). Germline trimming cut 6 bases from V and 7 bases from J; bases unmatched to any gene: 10. This CDR3 comprises 14 residues. CDR3 protein: CSATTGGRNQPQHF. The CDR3 DNA is TGCAGTGCAACTACAGGGGGCAGGAACCAGCCCCAGCATTTT.

The table lists this clonotype with many counts. The rearrangement uses TRBV5-4 and TRBJ2-3; the D gene is possibly TRBD1 (6 bases). The V gene lost 6 bases and the J gene lost 2 bases, with 19 bases spanning the gap. Germline CDR1 reads SGHNT; CDR2 reads YYREEE (reference sequence). CDR3 length: 16 amino acids. The CDR3 is CASTMGAATYTDTQYF. The CDR3 DNA reads TGTGCCAGCACTATGGGGGCAGCGACATACACAGATACGCAGTATTTT.

This clonotype was seen repeatedly, ten times or more. This chain links TRBV9 with TRBJ2-3, with 8 bases lining up with TRBD1. Trimming cost V 9 bases and J 5 bases; bases outside gene matches: 5. CDR3 length: 12 residues. In germline, CDR1 is SGDLS, CDR2 YYNGEE. In DNA form, the CDR3 reads TGTGCCAACCCACAGGGGGAAGATACGCAGTATTTT. Translating gives CANPQGEDTQYF.